This T cell receptor (beta chain) was observed in a study of T-cell reconstitution after alpha-beta-depleted transplantation in children. TCRbeta library preparation incorporated unique molecular identifiers. TCRdb passed the PCR reads through MiXCR, listing each CDR3 protein once. The repertoire consists of a few hundred thousand distinct CDR3 sequences, with around 17% occurring once and the leading ten covering over 3%. Germline V gene sequence: CDR1 SGHRS, CDR2 YFSETQ. The CDR3 contains 17 residues. Unmatched junction bases numbered 9, after V lost 7 bases and J lost 1 base. The chain has TRBV5-1 and TRBJ1-4; 11 nucleotides match TRBD1. The source is a human donor who donated a stem cell graft to a child with acute lymphoblastic leukemia. The sample in question was PBMCs from the stem cell graft donor, obtained from the stem cell graft. The CDR3 nucleotides are TGCGCCAGCTCATGGATGGGACAGGGGGTAACTAATGAAAAACTGTTTTTT. The encoded protein is CASSWMGQGVTNEKLFF. The full variable domain, its missing parts supplied by reference TRBV5-1 and TRBJ1-4, is KAGVTQTPRYLIKTRGQQVTLSCSPISGHRSVSWYQQTPGQGLQFLFEYFSETQRNKGNFPGRFSGRQFSNSRSEMNVSTLELGDSALYLCASSWMGQGVTNEKLFFGSGTQLSVL.